The subject of this entry is one T cell receptor (beta chain). This clonotype was counted at least ten times. Its antigen has not been determined. No qualities accompany the bases; no much larger clone lies one base away. The V end loses 10 bases and the J end loses 3 bases, and a stretch of 15 bases separates them. Taken from cysteine to phenylalanine, the CDR3 has 13 residues. Left in the record is the CDR3 DNA by itself, 39 bases read in frame from the first base. The sample is drawn from a study of Graves' ophthalmopathy and Graves' hyperthyroidism (dated by TCRdb to the late 2010s). As for the study more broadly: Peripheral blood samples were taken at the time of initial diagnosis, before any treatment was given. The study used signatures of the TCR beta repertoire to tell Graves' ophthalmopathy apart from Graves' hyperthyroidism and to predict which patients would progress to ophthalmopathy. T-cell repertoires of thyroid tissue and blood were compared in six hyperthyroidism patients. In total, some 130 blood samples were TCR-sequenced: 40 to 45 ophthalmopathy, under 85 hyperthyroidism and about 17 hyperthyroidism-to-ophthalmopathy patients. To explore V-J signatures distinguishing ophthalmopathy from hyperthyroidism, a discovery set of about a hundred patients (roughly 45 ophthalmopathy, roughly 60 stable hyperthyroidism) was enrolled. The approximately 100 discovery patients were randomly split 7:3 into training and test sets. An independent validation cohort comprised 18 hyperthyroidism patients and 17 patients who later progressed from hyperthyroidism to ophthalmopathy. Once sampling was done, hyperthyroidism patients were given methimazole at a starting dose of 30 mg daily, while ophthalmopathy patients were given high-dose intravenous methylprednisolone.

For repertoire sequencing, the TCR beta CDR3 regions were amplified from RNA transcripts. HTBI primers and the Qiagen OneStep RT-PCR kit were used in a first-round RT-PCR, which was followed by a second-round multiplex PCR, size selection and purification. Sequencing of the libraries was carried out on an Illumina HiSeq2000 in paired-end mode with 100 bp reads. In the original analysis: SOAPnuke was used to process the reads, removing any read that contained adapters or uncalled bases, had a mean Phred below 15, or lacked an exact match to the constant primer or identifier. High-quality paired reads were merged with COPE v1.2.5. Each unique nucleotide sequence was defined as a clonotype, and clonotypes were aligned to IMGT TRB V, D and J references with MiTCR v1.1. Analysis was restricted to V-J combinations with a frequency above 0.0001, which covered 99.2% of repertoires. For each V-J combination, a TCR clonal expansion and chaos score was defined as F50 clonal expansion divided by the chaos observed in the TCRdist matrix. Features were reduced by Welch's t-statistics and random forest to over ten V-J combinations, which fed a naive Bayes classifier. Thyroid-blood repertoire similarity was quantified with the Morisita-Horn index. In-frame beta chains were kept once TCRdb had trimmed the public reads at Q25 with fastp and called clones with MiXCR. Identical CDR3 proteins give one entry, which carries the most common genes and DNA. The V and J calls shown here were made by TCRdb, not taken from the authors' results. Counted in this sample were about 620,000 distinct CDR3 sequences; about a fifth of them appeared once. More than 5.5% of the sample is taken by the ten largest.

Points the paper makes about the study in general: Among expanded thyroid clonotypes with frequency above 0.001, most also showed up in blood, which suggests that blood repertoires may reflect the thyroid immune response. Sample size was not predetermined statistically, and investigators were not blinded to group allocation. In cross-validation, the 13-signature model distinguished ophthalmopathy from stable hyperthyroidism with around 90% sensitivity and about 81% specificity, while in the test set the corresponding values were approximately 79% and 70%. In validation, the model predicted ophthalmopathy progression with 70.59% sensitivity and around 72% specificity; more than ten predicted patients were CT-confirmed with GO in a median of roughly 6.8 months.

Stable hyperthyroidism was defined as no progression to ophthalmopathy within 18 months of follow-up. Hyperthyroidism patients were newly diagnosed, with disease duration under 2 months, and aged 18 to 65 years. Patients with other autoimmune diseases, uncontrolled infections, pregnancy or lactation were excluded. Diagnosis relied on clinical symptoms, serum thyroxine, TRAb, thyroid ultrasound and orbital computed tomography. PBMCs were isolated from 7.5 to 10 ml of fresh peripheral blood by Ficoll-Paque density gradient centrifugation. Total RNA was extracted using Trizol reagent, and RNA quality was checked on an Agilent 2100 Bioanalyzer.

The sequenced sample consisted of peripheral blood. This receptor was taken from a young woman with stable Graves' hyperthyroidism. Some clones in this sample may be carry-over from other donors' samples. Donor details come from another sample of the same person, matched by shared clones. This receptor chain uses TRBV12-3 or TRBV12-4 and TRBJ1-2, with the identity of the D gene unclear. For the CDR3, the sequence is CATHGEEDYGYTF. The bases read TGTGCCACCCATGGCGAGGAAGACTATGGCTACACCTTC.